This paragraph covers one TCR beta chain sequence. In its sample, this clonotype was seen a few times. Its target antigen remains unknown. Base qualities are not provided; no much larger clone lies one nucleotide away. Trimming takes 4 bases from V and 9 bases from J, and the germline ends sit 16 bases apart. Spanning cysteine to phenylalanine, the CDR3 consists of 14 amino acids. Left in the record is the CDR3 DNA by itself, 42 bases read in frame from the first base. In the germline V gene, CDR1 corresponds to SGHTA and CDR2 to FQGNSA. These reads were obtained on an Illumina HiSeq 1500. TCRdb's own reprocessing of the public reads used fastp at Q25 and MiXCR and kept productive beta chains. CDR3 protein duplicates are merged, each entry listing the most common genes and DNA. This sample has about 740,000 distinct CDR3 sequences in its table, and 35% to 45% of those were observed once. Under 3% of the sample comes from the top ten.

This entry is derived from a study of T cell repertoires in cytomegalovirus infection (dated by TCRdb to the late 2010s). For the wider study: The HLA type of each donor mattered for the analysis, because public TCR beta signatures pointed to carriage of CMV infection along with the matching HLA type.

Findings and caveats that apply to the study as a whole: In the ex vivo response, HLA-C-restricted CMV-specific TCR beta clonotypes were dominant, and in two of eight donors the single most frequent clonotype came from this HLA-C-restricted group. Cumulative frequency of public TCR beta family members discriminated carriers of CMV infection plus the relevant HLA type in this cohort and an independent 352-donor cohort.

This receptor chain uses TRBV7-2 and TRBJ2-1, with the D call perhaps TRBD1 or TRBD2, each one matching 5 bases. Sequencing input: PBMCs. The TCR comes from a human donor in good health (CMV status not recorded). Some clones in this sample may be carry-over from other donors' samples. The CDR3 corresponds to CASSSRRGTGEQFF. The nucleotides read TGTGCCAGCAGCTCCCGCAGAGGGACCGGTGAGCAGTTCTTC.